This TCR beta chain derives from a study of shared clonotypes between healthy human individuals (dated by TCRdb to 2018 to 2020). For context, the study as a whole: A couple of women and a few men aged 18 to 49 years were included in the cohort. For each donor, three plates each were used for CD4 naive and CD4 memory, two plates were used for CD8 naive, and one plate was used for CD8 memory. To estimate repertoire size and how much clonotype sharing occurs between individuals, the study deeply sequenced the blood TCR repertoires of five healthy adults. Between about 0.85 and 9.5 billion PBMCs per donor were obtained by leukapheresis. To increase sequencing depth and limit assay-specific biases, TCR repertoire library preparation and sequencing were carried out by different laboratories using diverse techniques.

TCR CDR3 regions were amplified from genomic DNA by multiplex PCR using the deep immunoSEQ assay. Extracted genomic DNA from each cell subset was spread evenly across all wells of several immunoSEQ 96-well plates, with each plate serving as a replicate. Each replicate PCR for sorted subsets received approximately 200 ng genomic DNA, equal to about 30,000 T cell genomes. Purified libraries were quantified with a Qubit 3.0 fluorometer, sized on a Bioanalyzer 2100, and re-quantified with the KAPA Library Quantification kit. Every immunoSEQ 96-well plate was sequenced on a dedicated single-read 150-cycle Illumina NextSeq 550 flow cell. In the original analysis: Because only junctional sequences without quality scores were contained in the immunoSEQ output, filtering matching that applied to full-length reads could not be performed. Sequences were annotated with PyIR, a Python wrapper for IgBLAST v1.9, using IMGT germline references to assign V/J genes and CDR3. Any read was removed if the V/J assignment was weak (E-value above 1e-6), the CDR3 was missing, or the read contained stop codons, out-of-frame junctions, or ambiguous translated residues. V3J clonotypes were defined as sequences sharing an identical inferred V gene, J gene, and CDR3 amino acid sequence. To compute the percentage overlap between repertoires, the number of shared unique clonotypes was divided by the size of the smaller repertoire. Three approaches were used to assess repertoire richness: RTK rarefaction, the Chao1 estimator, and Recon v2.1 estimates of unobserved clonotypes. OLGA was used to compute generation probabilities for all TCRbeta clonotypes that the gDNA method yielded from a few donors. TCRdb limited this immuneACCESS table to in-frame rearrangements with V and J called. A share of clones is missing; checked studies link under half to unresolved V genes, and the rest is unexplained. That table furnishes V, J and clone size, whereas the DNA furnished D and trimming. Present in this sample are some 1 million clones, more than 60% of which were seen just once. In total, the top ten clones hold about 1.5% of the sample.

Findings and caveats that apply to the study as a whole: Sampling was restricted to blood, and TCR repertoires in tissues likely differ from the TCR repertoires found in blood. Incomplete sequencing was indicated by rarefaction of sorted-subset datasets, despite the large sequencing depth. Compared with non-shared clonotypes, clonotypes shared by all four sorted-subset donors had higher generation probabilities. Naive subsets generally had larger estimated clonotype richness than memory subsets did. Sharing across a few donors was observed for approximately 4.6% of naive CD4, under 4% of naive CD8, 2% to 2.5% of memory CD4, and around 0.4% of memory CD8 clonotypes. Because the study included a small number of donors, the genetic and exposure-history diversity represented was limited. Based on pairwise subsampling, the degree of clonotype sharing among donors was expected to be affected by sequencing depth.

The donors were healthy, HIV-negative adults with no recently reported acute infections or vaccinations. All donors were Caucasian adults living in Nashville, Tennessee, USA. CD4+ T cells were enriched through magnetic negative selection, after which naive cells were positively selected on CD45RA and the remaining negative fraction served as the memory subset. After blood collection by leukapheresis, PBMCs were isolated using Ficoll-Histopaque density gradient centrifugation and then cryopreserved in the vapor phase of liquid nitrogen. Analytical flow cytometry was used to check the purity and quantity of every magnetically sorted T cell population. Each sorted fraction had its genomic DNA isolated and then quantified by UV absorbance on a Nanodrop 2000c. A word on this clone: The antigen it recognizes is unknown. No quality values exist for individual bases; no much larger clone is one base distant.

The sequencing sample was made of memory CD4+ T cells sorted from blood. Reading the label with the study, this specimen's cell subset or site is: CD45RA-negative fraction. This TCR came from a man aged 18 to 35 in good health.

The CDR3 region reads CASSEAGATNYGYTF. The sequence in DNA is TGTGCCAGCAGTGAAGCAGGGGCGACTAACTATGGCTACACCTTC. The receptor chain draws on TRBV6-1 and TRBJ1-2; TRBD1 is possibly the D segment (5 matching bases). The cysteine opens and the phenylalanine closes a CDR3 of 15 amino acids. CDR3 DNA is the only sequence kept; it has 45 bases, read in frame from the first base. Via the germline V gene, CDR1 is MNHNS and CDR2 SASEGT. Trimming removed 0 bases from V and 0 bases from J, leaving 8 bases between the germline ends.